Listed here are 5 T cell receptor beta chains from one sample, sequenced in a study of CD8 T cells in ankylosing spondylitis. Study-wide points: Seemingly characteristic of ankylosing spondylitis blood was a TCR beta motif consisting of about 8 highly homologous variants.

Via MiXCR, TCRdb re-called the 5' RACE reads, giving one row per CDR3 protein. The sample lists some 450,000 distinct CDR3 sequences, about a sixth seen once, with over 0.9% in the top ten. These receptors are not linked to any known antigen. The material sequenced was blood, either unsorted or a sorted T cell fraction (not recorded which). The receptors shown here come from a male donor with ankylosing spondylitis.

A few counts support this clonotype. This chain links TRBV5-6 with TRBJ2-7; D is ambiguous. Germline lookup yields CDR1 SGHDT and CDR2 YYEEEE. The CDR3 sequence is 16 residues long. V dropped 3 bases and J dropped 0 bases, with 16 bases sitting between them. Written as DNA, the CDR3 is TGTGCCAGCAGCTCCCCCGATGGACGGTACTCCTACGAGCAGTACTTC. This codes for CASSSPDGRYSYEQYF.

A note on this clonotype: One end of the junction fails to match germline, which may point to a read error. The CDR3 protein is CASSPGTGQETRYF. CDR3 nucleotide sequence: TGTGCCAGCAGCCCCGGGACAGGGCAAGAGACCCGGTACTTC. The J gene is TRBJ2-5, the V gene TRBV11-2; 9 bases agree with TRBD1. Germline CDR1 and CDR2: SGHAT and FQNNGV. The CDR3 has 14 residues.

This clonotype has ten or more counts. V gene TRBV6-5 combines with J gene TRBJ1-6; D uncertain. V dropped 2 bases and J dropped 0 bases, with 8 bases sitting between them. The germline V gene encodes CDR1 MNHEY and CDR2 SVGAGI. This CDR3 spans 16 amino acids. The DNA for the CDR3 is TGTGCCAGCAGTTACGACAAGAGCTCCTATAATTCACCCCTCCACTTT. Amino acids: CASSYDKSSYNSPLHF.

This clonotype was counted between two and nine times. The chain joins TRBV24-1 to TRBJ1-5; D might be TRBD1 (5 bases). The germline CDR1 and CDR2 sequences are KGHDR and SFDVKD. The CDR3 consists of 16 residues. V was pared by 5 bases and J by 3 bases, with 16 bases between. CDR3 region: CATSAAGVEFNQPQHF. The CDR3 DNA sequence: TGTGCCACCAGTGCTGCGGGGGTCGAATTCAATCAGCCCCAGCATTTT.

The chain links TRBV7-2 to TRBJ1-3, with D uncertain. The CDR3 has 12 residues. V lost 2 bases, J lost 4 bases, and 3 bases lay in between. Germline lookup yields CDR1 SGHTA and CDR2 FQGNSA. The CDR3 here is CASSLFGNTIYF. CDR3 DNA: TGTGCCAGCAGCTTATTCGGAAACACCATATATTTT. Full variable domain (rest looked up from reference TRBV7-2 and TRBJ1-3): GAGVSQSPSNKVTEKGKDVELRCDPISGHTALYWYRQSLGQGLEFLIYFQGNSAPDKSGLPSDRFSAERTGGSVSTLTIQRTQQEDSAVYLCASSLFGNTIYFGEGSWLTVV.